This TCR beta chain was obtained from a study of immune evolution from preneoplasia to lung adenocarcinoma. Study-wide findings and caveats: Highest clonality occurred in KRAS-mutant, not EGFR-mutant or double wild-type, nodules.

Resections took place in Japan or China from about 2013 to 2017. Each case's diagnosis was confirmed by two pathologists on H&E. After pathologic assessment, macro-dissection selected premalignant or tumor cells for extraction. This table comes from immunoSEQ multiplex PCR, and its TCRdb copy is limited to in-frame clones, with some not included. This sample has thousands of clones, with around 85% found just once. V was cut by 3 bases and J by 5 bases, with 10 bases left in between. The CDR3 sequence is 13 residues long. CDR1 LNHDA and CDR2 SQIVND come from the germline V gene (reference sequence). This clone was observed a single time. Its antigen is as yet unknown.

The J gene is TRBJ1-1, the V gene TRBV19, with D possibly matching TRBD1 (5 bases). Sequencing was done on a sample of FFPE minimally invasive lung adenocarcinoma tissue. The clonotype originates from a person aged 50-70 years with lung adenocarcinoma. CDR3 bases: TGTGCCAGTAGTATGGGGGGTGTTACTGAAGCTTTCTTT. Encoded protein: CASSMGGVTEAFF. Using reference TRBV19 and TRBJ1-1 for the parts outside the CDR3, the full variable domain is DGGITQSPKYLFRKEGQNVTLSCEQNLNHDAMYWYRQDPGQGLRLIYYSQIVNDFQKGDIAEGYSVSREKKESFPLTVTSAQKNPTAFYLCASSMGGVTEAFFGQGTRLTVV.